This T cell receptor beta chain was documented in a study of cytomegalovirus exposure and HLA in healthy donors (dated by TCRdb to about 2017). For the wider study: According to an earlier analysis of 550 to 700 of the donors, 150 million to 200 million T cells yielded over 90 million unique TCR beta sequences and around 280 Gb of sequence data. All discovery cohort repertoires had been generated using a single sequencing platform. An earlier analysis of about 620 of the donors applied high-throughput TCR beta sequencing to assess whether each TCR beta V gene segment acted as functional or pseudogenic. About five DR-DQ haplotypes were treated as single units for association and clustering because of strong linkage in the cohort. Of the 350 to 400 genotyped donors, around 81% fell in the genetic ancestry cluster associated with self-reported Caucasian donors. High-throughput TCR immunosequencing, statistical association of individual TCRs with disease status, and machine learning were combined to predict cytomegalovirus infection status. Across around 400 genotyped donors of the cohort, an average of about 220,000 unique TCR beta nucleotide sequences per donor were sequenced, and 15% to 20% of those sequences were non-productive. A later genetic analysis used genome-wide SNP genotypes for about three fifths of the 666 donors, treating that subset as a discovery cohort. Besides the first cohort of 666 subjects, a separate validation cohort made up of around 120 different subjects was used. Alongside the repertoire data, information on donor age, sex, ethnicity and CMV serostatus was compiled. Both class I and class II loci were covered by HLA typing, at four-digit resolution. A later analysis re-examined previously published TCR beta repertoires from around 670 donors and added high-resolution HLA genotyping to investigate patterns of TCR occurrence. An early release covering roughly 640 HLA-typed donors comprised approximately 300 gigabases of sequencing data and around 85 million unique TCR sequences. The number of typed donors differed by locus: 629-630 for A, B, C, DRB1 and DQB1; some 500 for DQA1; approximately 610 for DPA1; and some 430 for DPB1. The study aimed to test whether cataloging public T cell receptors could reveal signatures of past pathogen exposure. In the later analysis, no new phenotypic data were used to find candidate immune exposures; instead, reliance was placed on TCR beta sequences and their occurrence across donors. The T cell repertoires of around 730 subjects were profiled by immunosequencing and related to cytomegalovirus serostatus.

The cohort consisted of 650 to 700 healthy bone marrow donors. At the time of sampling, every cohort member was nominally healthy, though immune exposures that went unrecorded were likely present. The donor was CMV seropositive and was included in the group of approximately 310 seropositive cohort members. A peripheral blood sample was provided by each donor, and peripheral blood mononuclear cells were used for TCR beta sequencing. Genomic DNA extraction from the blood cell samples was performed with the Qiagen DNeasy Blood Extraction Kit. Points on this clone: Its antigen is currently not known. Per-base quality was not reported, and no clone a single base away is much larger than it.

The protocol used for the library was the immunoSEQ multiplex PCR assay. The multiplex PCR relied on a mix of 60 forward primers for TCR Vbeta segments and 13 reverse primers for TCR Jbeta segments. A multiplex PCR assay on genomic DNA amplified the CDR3 region of rearranged TCR beta genes. The Illumina HiSeq System was used to sequence the amplified TCR beta libraries as 87-base-pair reads. As for the original processing: Across the 500 to 850 repertoires, a later analysis counted tens of millions of unique TCR beta chains, 9.5 million to 12 million of which were shared by at least two donors. To remove PCR and sequencing errors, raw reads were error-corrected and collapsed into unique sequences using a nearest-neighbor algorithm that merged closely related sequences. Alignment of CDR3 sequences to IMGT reference sequences was used to assign V, D and J gene segments. For a sequence to be retained, a match of at least six nucleotides was required to both a V gene segment and a J gene segment. Rearrangements were called productive when the CDR3 lacked stop codons and stayed in frame with V and J; all others were non-productive. Following IMGT convention, CDR3 was defined as the stretch from the second conserved V-encoded cysteine up to the conserved J-encoded phenylalanine. The earlier analysis of roughly 590 of the donors excluded any sequence lacking an unambiguous match to a single V gene segment. In an earlier analysis of a few hundred of the donors, V segments were called functional above 56.7% productive rearrangements and were called segregating when the between-donor standard deviation exceeded 5%. A statistical classification framework was developed to diagnose cytomegalovirus status using the catalog of TCR beta chain sequences. In a later analysis, TCR nucleotide sequences were compared against IMGT/GENE-DB human TR gene sequences so that V and J genes could be assigned. A later analysis assigned CDR3 sequences and most-parsimonious VDJ recombination scenarios with the TCRdist pipeline. In a later analysis, each TCR beta chain was defined by its CDR3 amino acid sequence together with its V-gene family, and reads without a unique V-gene family were excluded. As a way to deal with suspected cross-contamination and a sequencing artifact, a later analysis dropped more than 500 nucleotide sequences that were highly shared and had low generation probability. For each public chain, a later analysis derived a clonal expansion index from normalized ranks of inferred template counts within each repertoire. In a later analysis, generation probabilities were computed with a VDJ recombination model fitted to out-of-frame rearrangements, and the resulting probabilities were checked against IGoR. A later analysis scored TCR-TCR, TCR-HLA and TCR-CMV co-occurrence with hypergeometric tests, applying a repertoire-size bias correction to TCR pairs. To estimate false discovery rates, a later analysis permuted the HLA or CMV assignments 20 times. In a later analysis, co-occurring TCRs were grouped using DBSCAN, and TCRdist sequence similarity was added for clustering within HLA-allele-positive subsets. Repertoires with fewer than 30,000 or more than 120,000 public chains, plus five repertoires with anomalous nucleotide sharing, were excluded from co-occurrence clustering. TCRdb mirrors the immuneACCESS table, restricted to in-frame sequences. Some clones are absent from its copies; in checked studies, under half trace to an unresolved V gene, and the reason for the others is unknown. V, J and clone size are those of that table, while D and trimming were read from the DNA. The sample table records about 110,000 clones; approximately 80% of these occur just once. Of the sample, roughly 6.2% falls within the top ten clones.

General conclusions and limits of the study: Correlated functional status among segregating V segments might reflect linkage disequilibrium, but an unknown experimental factor could not be ruled out. Some IMGT-functional V segments, including TRBV6-2 and TRBV6-3, could not be distinguished by the 87-base-pair reads and were therefore excluded. Cytomegalovirus status was reported to be diagnosed by the classifier with high specificity and sensitivity in both the original and validation cohorts. A later analysis reported that several top co-occurrence clusters appeared linked to parvovirus B19, influenza, CMV and Epstein-Barr virus. A later analysis found that most CMV-associated TCR beta chains appeared HLA-restricted, with HLA associations seemingly driven largely by CMV exposure. A further reported finding was that TCR beta sequences accurately predicted the HLA-A and HLA-B alleles for most subjects in the first cohort. Broadly in line with IMGT annotations, most TCR beta V segments showed up in productive rearrangements about 90% or about 30% of the time in an earlier analysis of approximately 600 of the donors. Specific HLA alleles were associated with 16,951 TCR beta sequences at a false discovery rate of 0.05 in a later analysis. A few of the identified cytomegalovirus-associated TCR beta chains were confirmed in vitro to be specific for cytomegalovirus antigens. When HLA alleles, especially DR and DQ, strongly co-occurred, attributing TCR associations to individual alleles was difficult. A later genetic analysis reported fewer N-insertions in productive TCRs among donors in an Asian-associated ancestry cluster than the roughly 670-donor mean. This cohort had only TCR beta chains sequenced, and the lack of alpha or paired-chain data limited which features could be detected. Roughly uniform sequencing depth across donors was assumed in presence/absence analyses, although this assumption may not hold. HLA typing was unavailable for some donors at each locus, so association tests used only the typed subset. A later analysis found that HLA-associated TCR beta chains were more clonally expanded and had lower generation probabilities than equally common non-associated chains. According to a later analysis, TCR association rates differed among HLA loci, with DRB1 alleles showing the most associated TCRs and HLA-C alleles showing the fewest. A cluster of highly shared sequence variants was judged likely to represent a technical artifact of the sequencing pipeline. Immune exposure information for the cohort was limited to CMV serostatus. In a later genetic analysis, a missense DCLRE1C variant was associated with V-gene and J-gene trimming of TCR beta chains, and the association was replicated in an independent cohort. Because counts were too low, under 20 rarely observed V segments, including chromosome 9 orphons, were left out of the earlier analysis of several hundred of the donors. While some public TCRs were present in many individuals, most TCR sequences turned up only very rarely across donors. According to the authors, the approach could potentially be generalized to other disease states and immunological phenotypes. In the study, about 150 TCR beta chains were listed as associated with cytomegalovirus.

Trimming takes 1 base from V and 6 bases from J, and the germline ends sit 15 bases apart. For CDR1 and CDR2, the germline V gene lists LGHNA and YSLEER. The CDR3, from cysteine to phenylalanine, totals 15 residues. The CDR3 DNA has 45 bases and is translated from base 1. Material: PBMCs. The sequence was obtained from a man younger than 40 in good health and CMV-seropositive. In this chain, TRBV4-3 is recombined with TRBJ2-5; a tentative D call is TRBD1 (6 bases match). The CDR3 corresponds to CASSQGSGEGKTQYF. The base sequence is TGCGCCAGCAGCCAAGGTTCAGGGGAAGGGAAGACCCAGTACTTC.